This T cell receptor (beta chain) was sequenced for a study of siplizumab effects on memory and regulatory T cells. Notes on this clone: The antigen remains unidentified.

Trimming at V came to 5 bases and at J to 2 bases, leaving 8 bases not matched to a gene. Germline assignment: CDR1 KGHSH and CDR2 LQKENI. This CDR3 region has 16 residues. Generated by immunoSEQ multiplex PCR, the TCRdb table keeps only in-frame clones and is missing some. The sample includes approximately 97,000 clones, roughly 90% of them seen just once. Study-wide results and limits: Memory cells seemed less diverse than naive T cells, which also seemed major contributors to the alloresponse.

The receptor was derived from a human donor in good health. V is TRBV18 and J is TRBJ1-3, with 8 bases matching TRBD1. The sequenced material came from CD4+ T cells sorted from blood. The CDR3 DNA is TGTGCCAGCTCATCTAATCAGGGGGCGACTGGAAACACCATATATTTT. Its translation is CASSSNQGATGNTIYF.